Given below is one TCR beta chain in context. This CDR3 is 15 amino acids long. Germline CDR1 reads SEHNR; CDR2 reads FQNEAQ (reference sequence). J gave up 1 base and V 3 bases, and 2 bases lay outside the gene matches. This sample is part of a study of T cells in localized non-small cell lung cancer. Here immunoSEQ multiplex PCR was the method, and the copy in TCRdb shows in-frame clones only, minus some. In the table there are approximately 52,000 clones, 60% to 80% of which are singletons. This rearrangement joins TRBV7-9 to TRBJ2-7; 11 positions match TRBD1. The specimen comprised peripheral blood, sampled before any cancer treatment. The clonotype was recovered from a man aged 35-69 years with stage I squamous cell lung carcinoma. CDR3 residues: CASSLWDRGSYEQYF. The CDR3 bases are TGTGCCAGCAGCTTGTGGGACAGGGGGTCCTACGAGCAGTACTTC.